The TCR beta chain described here comes from a study of blood T cell repertoires in COVID-19 (dated by TCRdb to the early 2020s). In the study overall: Collaborator samples came from the United States, Italy and Spain and covered acute and convalescent phases of COVID-19. The prospective study material was composed of cDNA or gDNA derived from T cells, B-cell-depleted T cells, or PBMCs. Subjects who had been exposed to COVID-19, were actively infected with it, or had recovered from it provided the deeply sampled blood TCRbeta repertoires that made up the dataset. The repertoires were made available in a free public database intended to serve as a resource for research on the immune response to SARS-CoV-2. The samples were drawn from two sources: the first 160 participants of the ongoing ImmuneRACE study, and 1,000 to 1,500 subjects contributed by 6 global collaborators. The sample metadata nearly always contained a de-identified subject ID, COVID-19 status, age in years and sex. Where available, HLA class I and class II types were taken from metadata supplied by the sample provider and were not determined by assay-based typing. Overall results and qualifications from the work: The quantity of clinical and demographic metadata differed by source and by participant and was supplied without curation.

The CDR3 covers 14 residues, taking in both the cysteine and the phenylalanine. Only the CDR3 region is kept as DNA, spanning 42 bases read in frame from base 1. From a lookup of the germline V gene, CDR1 and CDR2 are SGHRS and YFSETQ. V loses 0 bases of germline sequence and J loses 2 bases, and the interval between the two ends is 3 bases. The collaborating institutions used their own protocols to collect whole blood in K2EDTA tubes. For TCRbeta analysis, collaborators shipped samples as frozen whole blood, isolated PBMCs, or DNA extracted from either of those sample types. Regarding this clone: Its target antigen remains unknown. Per-base quality was not reported, and no clone a single base away is much larger than it.

TCRbeta CDR3 regions were amplified from genomic DNA by means of the immunoSEQ Assay, a bias-controlled multiplex PCR. From the authors' description of their analysis: The number of nucleated cells in each sample was estimated from the amplification of reference gene primers within the assay. Sequence reads were collapsed and filtered to measure the absolute abundance of every unique TCRbeta CDR3 rearrangement. For each sample, productive Simpson clonality was calculated as the square root of Simpson's diversity index over productive rearrangements. The immuneACCESS repertoire file appears here via TCRdb, limited to in-frame rearrangements. These files lack a portion of the clones; in checked studies, under half of the deficit traces to unresolved V genes, and the cause of the others is not known. V and J calls and clone size are as listed in that table; D and trimming were resolved from the DNA. The sample data list fewer than 300,000 clones, and roughly 87% of these were observed just once. More than 10% of the sample belongs to the ten largest clones.

The TCR originated in a human donor in a cohort sampled during active COVID-19. The sample was peripheral blood. This chain joins TRBV5-1 to TRBJ2-6; no D gene call is confident. This receptor has the CDR3 CASSLVAGANVLTF. Read as DNA, the sequence is TGCGCCAGCAGCTTGGTAGCTGGGGCCAACGTCCTGACTTTC.